The source of this TCR beta chain is a study of T cell changes during pregnancy in multiple sclerosis. Libraries were prepared by immunoSEQ multiplex PCR; TCRdb keeps only in-frame clonotypes and omits some of them. Counted here are about 64,000 clones, roughly 92% occurring once; the ten biggest clones make up approximately 1.5%. Sequenced material: peripheral blood, taken in the second trimester of pregnancy. The clonotype was recovered from a female donor with multiple sclerosis, enrolled in a pregnancy study.

This chain's CDR3 is CASSEGGQNTEAFF. The CDR3 DNA reads TGCGCCAGCAGTGAGGGAGGCCAGAACACTGAAGCTTTCTTT. The V gene is TRBV10-2, the J gene TRBJ1-1; the D is unclear. V lost 2 bases to trimming and J lost 1 base, with 8 bases between them. Per germline, CDR1 WSHSY and CDR2 SAAADI. The CDR3 contains 14 residues.